Shown below are 19 T cell receptor beta chains from a single sample sequenced in a study of regulatory T cells in long-lasting Graves disease. Assembly of TCR beta libraries relied on iRepertoire HTBI primers together with Arm-PCR of CDR3 regions. TCRdb re-called the multiplex PCR reads through MiXCR, storing one row per CDR3 protein. Altogether around 400,000 distinct CDR3 sequences are present, approximately 15% being singletons, with the ten largest covering around 7.6%. Time point denoted: newly diagnosed GD, antithyroid drugs for less than 3 months. Researchers made the TCR library from RNA that was extracted from PBMCs. The same data also contributed to another study, on T cells in Graves' hyperthyroidism and ophthalmopathy.

This sample comprised peripheral blood mononuclear cells (PBMCs), obtained at new diagnosis, from a patient treated with antithyroid drugs. The receptors originated from a woman in her thirties or forties with Graves disease.

This clonotype occurred many times. The V and J genes are TRBV28 and TRBJ2-7; D is undetermined. Germline V lookup: CDR1 MDHEN, CDR2 SYDVKM. The CDR3 length is 15 residues. Trimming removed 5 bases from V and 4 bases from J, with 18 bases in between. CDR3 region: CASSPPASTQYEQYF. The CDR3 coding sequence is TGTGCCAGCAGTCCGCCGGCATCCACTCAGTACGAGCAGTACTTC.

This clonotype has ten or more counts. This chain links TRBV30 with TRBJ2-2, with D uncertain. The CDR3 is 10 residues long. CDR1 is GTSNPN, CDR2 SVGIG, per germline (reference sequence). V lost 3 bases and J 4 bases, leaving 0 bases between the germline ends. CDR3 DNA sequence: TGTGCCTGGAGCACCGGGGAGCTGTTTTTT. Residues: CAWSTGELFF.

This chain connects TRBV5-6 to TRBJ2-7; 7 nucleotides align to TRBD2. Germline CDR1 SGHDT, CDR2 YYEEEE. This CDR3 spans 14 amino acids. Trimming at V came to 5 bases and at J to 3 bases, leaving 8 bases not matched to a gene. This CDR3 reads CASRIRASGYEQYF. CDR3 bases: TGTGCCAGCAGGATCCGGGCTAGCGGCTACGAGCAGTACTTC.

This clonotype appeared a few times. V usage is TRBV30 and J usage is TRBJ1-5; 11 bases map to TRBD1. V gave up 5 bases and J gave up 2 bases; unmatched junction bases: 11. Germline V gives CDR1 GTSNPN, CDR2 SVGIG (reference sequence). This CDR3 has 17 amino acids. The CDR3, as DNA: TGTGCCTGGCCTTTCGGACAGGGGGCGCTTGGCAATCAGCCCCAGCATTTT. Protein product: CAWPFGQGALGNQPQHF.

This clonotype appeared a few times. A single base separates this from a much larger clone, so it may be a read error. The genes are TRBV6-5 and TRBJ2-2; 12 nucleotides line up with TRBD2. Germline CDR1 MNHEY, CDR2 SVGAGI. This CDR3 region has 19 residues. V shed 2 bases and J 7 bases; nucleotides not matched to a gene: 14. In DNA form, the CDR3 reads TGTGCCAGCAGTTACGCAAACAGACTAGCGGGAGCTTGGATCGGGGAGCTGTTTTTT. Amino acid sequence: CASSYANRLAGAWIGELFF.

This clonotype has just a few counts. The V and J genes are TRBV6-1 and TRBJ2-1, with TRBD2 as a possible D gene (7 bases). Trimming shortened V by 7 bases and J by 8 bases, and 24 bases separated the two germline ends. Germline CDR1 and CDR2: MNHNS and SASEGT. The CDR3 is 16 residues long. CDR3 sequence: CASTPRGGDTADEQFF. As DNA, the CDR3 is TGTGCCAGCACGCCAAGGGGAGGGGACACAGCGGATGAGCAGTTCTTC.

This clonotype came up many times. The chain recombines TRBV7-8 with TRBJ2-3, with D perhaps TRBD2 (5 bases). This CDR3 is built from 17 residues. The V gene lost 6 bases and the J gene lost 5 bases, with 24 bases spanning the gap. Germline CDR1 is SGHVS and CDR2 is FQNEAQ. Here the CDR3 DNA reads TGTGCCAGCAGGAACCCCCCATGGTCGGTACGGGGAGATACGCAGTATTTT. It encodes CASRNPPWSVRGDTQYF.

Regarding this clonotype: This may arise from a read error, as a much more abundant clone is one base away. This chain uses TRBV30 with TRBJ2-2; D possibly corresponds to TRBD1 (6 bases). Trimming pared 1 base from V and 6 bases from J, leaving 9 bases between. CDR3 size: 13 residues. Germline V lookup: CDR1 GTSNPN, CDR2 SVGIG (reference sequence). CDR3 in DNA: TGTGCCTGGAGTGCGGCAGGGGCCGGGGAGCTGTTTTTT. Its protein is CAWSAAGAGELFF. Full variable domain (missing parts from reference TRBV30 and TRBJ2-2): SQTIHQWPATLVQPVGSPLSLECTVEGTSNPNLYWYRQAAGRGLQLLFYSVGIGQISSEVPQNLSASRPQDRQFILSSKKLLLSDSGFYLCAWSAAGAGELFFGEGSRLTVL.

This clonotype came up many times. This chain links TRBV27 with TRBJ2-1; 11 bases agree with TRBD2. CDR1 is MNHEY, CDR2 SMNVEV, per germline (reference sequence). The junction had 13 bases not matched to a gene; V was cut back by 6 bases and J by 6 bases. This CDR3 is built from 17 residues. This CDR3 is CASRQLAGVGLGNEQFF. CDR3 in DNA: TGTGCCAGCAGACAACTAGCGGGAGTGGGACTTGGCAATGAGCAGTTCTTC.

The V gene is TRBV19, the J gene TRBJ2-1, with no clear D. Trimming took 6 bases from V and 0 from J, leaving 9 bases between them. The CDR3 is 14 residues long. Per the germline V gene, CDR1 is LNHDA and CDR2 is SQIVND (reference sequence). The CDR3 loop is CASRRESSYNEQFF. In DNA form, the CDR3 reads TGTGCCAGTAGGCGCGAGAGCTCCTACAATGAGCAGTTCTTC.

In its sample, this clonotype was seen many times. V usage is TRBV20-1 and J usage is TRBJ2-5; 10 bases line up with TRBD1. The V and J ends lost 5 bases and 3 bases, in that order; junction bases with no gene match: 6. Germline assignment: CDR1 DFQATT and CDR2 SNEGSKA (reference sequence). CDR3 size: 14 residues. As DNA, the CDR3 is TGCAGTGCTGGACTGGGGACAGGGGAAGAGACCCAGTACTTC. Protein: CSAGLGTGEETQYF.

Many counts were recorded for this clonotype. The chain employs TRBV5-1 and TRBJ2-7; 15 bases map to TRBD2. The V gene end was trimmed by 4 bases and the J gene end by 4 bases; junction bases not matched to a gene: 3. The CDR3 extends over 15 amino acids. Germline V lookup: CDR1 SGHRS, CDR2 YFSETQ. CDR3 in amino acids: CASSPGLAGGYEQYF. CDR3 DNA: TGCGCCAGCAGCCCGGGACTAGCGGGGGGTTACGAGCAGTACTTC.

This clonotype has a count of ten or more. The gene calls are TRBV29-1 and TRBJ2-2, with a weak D call TRBD2 (5 bases). Germline CDR1 SQVTM, CDR2 ANQGSEA. Trimming removed 4 bases at V and 5 bases at J, with 14 bases between. The CDR3 length is 14 residues. As DNA, the CDR3 is TGCAGCGTTGCAAGCGGAAGGCGGACCGGGGAGCTGTTTTTT. Translating gives CSVASGRRTGELFF.

The chain has TRBV19 and TRBJ2-1; D is unresolved. The V end lost 10 bases, the J end lost 6 bases, and 13 bases lay between the germline ends. The CDR3 runs 12 residues. Germline V CDR1 and CDR2: LNHDA, SQIVND (reference sequence). CDR3 loop: CATNHKGNEQFF. The CDR3 nucleotides are TGTGCCACCAACCATAAGGGCAATGAGCAGTTCTTC.

Turning to this clonotype: This sequence may be a read error, since a much larger clone differs from it by one base. This CDR3 is missing its conserved last phenylalanine or tryptophan, likely due to a read error. The V gene is TRBV2, the J gene TRBJ2-4; D is perhaps TRBD1 (5 bases). Germline loops: CDR1 SNHLY, CDR2 FYNNEI. This CDR3 has 15 residues. Trimming took off 4 bases at V and 2 bases at J, with 12 bases between the two ends. Here the CDR3 reads CASSVPSGSKNIQYL. CDR3 coding DNA: TGTGCCAGCAGTGTCCCGTCAGGGTCCAAAAACATTCAGTACCTC.

The chain carries TRBV4-1 and TRBJ1-6; no firm D call. The germline V gene has CDR1 MGHRA and CDR2 YSYEKL. The ends were cut back, 4 bases at V and 0 bases at J, with 7 bases in the middle. The CDR3 runs to 15 residues. CDR3 amino acids: CASSPADSYNSPLHF. Here the CDR3 DNA reads TGCGCCAGCAGCCCCGCCGACTCCTATAATTCACCCCTCCACTTT.

The chain links TRBV12-3 or TRBV12-4 to TRBJ1-3, with 7 bases fitting TRBD1. This CDR3 comprises 14 residues. V lost 6 bases to trimming and J lost 3 bases; unmatched junction nucleotides: 5. CDR3: CASSRGTDGNTIYF. DNA of the CDR3: TGTGCCAGCAGCCGTGGGACAGATGGAAACACCATATATTTT.

The V gene is TRBV7-9, the J gene TRBJ2-2; 7 bases line up with TRBD1. The CDR3 length is 17 residues. J gave up 0 bases and V 5 bases, and 9 bases lay outside the gene matches. CDR1 and CDR2 from the germline V gene are SEHNR and FQNEAQ (reference sequence). The CDR3 sequence is CASSELSGTANTGELFF. The CDR3, as DNA: TGTGCCAGCAGCGAACTTTCCGGGACAGCGAACACCGGGGAGCTGTTTTTT. Variable domain in full (rest from reference TRBV7-9 and TRBJ2-2): DTGVSQNPRHKITKRGQNVTFRCDPISEHNRLYWYRQTLGQGPEFLTYFQNEAQLEKSRLLSDRFSAERPKGSFSTLEIQRTEQGDSAMYLCASSELSGTANTGELFFGEGSRLTVL.

This clonotype was recorded at least ten times. This chain links TRBV25-1 with TRBJ2-7; D may be TRBD1 or TRBD2 (6 bases each). This CDR3 has 14 amino acids. Germline V gene data show CDR1 as MGHDK and CDR2 as SYGVNS. Trimming removed 6 bases from V and 4 bases from J, with 16 bases in between. The CDR3 region is CASSPGGLGYEQYF. DNA of the CDR3: TGTGCCAGCAGCCCCGGGGGCTTGGGGTACGAGCAGTACTTC.